The rows below give T cell receptor beta chains drawn from one sample of a study of CD8+ T cells in alopecia areata. The repertoire was sequenced with immunoSEQ multiplex PCR; TCRdb's copy has only in-frame clones and lacks some. The sample includes 180,000 or so clones, around 51% of them seen just once. Sequenced material: CD8+ T cells sorted from blood, taken between weeks 51 and 54, from a patient treated with tofacitinib. All receptors come from a human donor with alopecia areata. CDR3s include the opening cysteine and the closing phenylalanine or tryptophan. A D gene is named only where the DNA matches it firmly. The size entry is marked missing in some rows and otherwise reads once, few, many or a size class.

CDR3aa,CDR3nt,v_gene,abundance,d_gene,j_gene
CASSQDPEGEQYF,TGCGCCAGCAGCCAAGACCCCGAGGGGGAGCAGTACTTC,TRBV4-1,NA,NA,TRBJ2-7
CASSLSSGAGENIQYF,TGTGCCAGCAGTTTATCGTCCGGGGCCGGCGAAAACATTCAGTACTTC,TRBV27,NA,NA,TRBJ2-4
CATSREEIGYNEQFF,TGTGCCACCAGCAGAGAAGAAATTGGATACAATGAGCAGTTCTTC,TRBV15,NA,NA,TRBJ2-1
CASSYAGHTEAFF,TGTGCCAGCAGTTACGCGGGTCACACTGAAGCTTTCTTT,TRBV6-5,NA,NA,TRBJ1-1
CASSIDGLAWGTGELFF,TGTGCCAGTAGTATAGACGGACTAGCGTGGGGCACCGGGGAGCTGTTTTTT,TRBV19,NA,TRBD2,TRBJ2-2
CSVLVGTGNTGELFF,TGCAGCGTTCTTGTAGGGACAGGGAACACCGGGGAGCTGTTTTTT,TRBV29-1,few,TRBD1,TRBJ2-2
CASNPGGAYEQFF,TGTGCCAGCAACCCAGGGGGGGCCTATGAGCAGTTCTTC,TRBV9,NA,NA,TRBJ2-1
CASSLESQETQYF,TGTGCCAGCAGTTTGGAGAGCCAAGAGACCCAGTACTTC,TRBV27,NA,NA,TRBJ2-5
CASSASHGQETQYF,TGTGCCAGCAGCGCTTCCCATGGGCAAGAGACCCAGTACTTC,TRBV9,NA,NA,TRBJ2-5
CASIDTKGGDDEQYF,TGTGCCAGCATTGATACTAAAGGGGGCGATGACGAGCAGTACTTC,TRBV7-9,few,TRBD1,TRBJ2-7
CSVIRDSSYEQYF,TGCAGCGTCATCCGGGACAGCTCCTACGAGCAGTACTTC,TRBV29-1,NA,TRBD1,TRBJ2-7
CASSLERRETQYF,TGTGCCAGCAGCTTGGAGCGGCGAGAGACCCAGTACTTC,TRBV5-4,NA,NA,TRBJ2-5
CASSLTGAWGETQYF,TGTGCCAGTAGTTTGACTGGGGCCTGGGGAGAGACCCAGTACTTC,TRBV19,few,NA,TRBJ2-5
CASSQDIRGEQYF,TGCGCCAGCAGCCAAGACATTCGGGGCGAGCAGTACTTC,TRBV4-3,NA,NA,TRBJ2-7
CASSLGAGSNQPQHF,TGCGCCAGCAGCTTGGGGGCGGGTAGCAATCAGCCCCAGCATTTT,TRBV5-1,NA,NA,TRBJ1-5
CAWSVTGQGNYGYTF,TGTGCCTGGAGTGTAACTGGACAGGGGAACTATGGCTACACCTTC,TRBV30,NA,TRBD1,TRBJ1-2
CASSLNGGDRAEQYF,TGTGCCAGCAGCTTAAACGGGGGCGATCGGGCCGAGCAGTACTTC,TRBV7-8,NA,NA,TRBJ2-7
CAISSTGGNTDTQYF,TGTGCCATCAGTTCGACAGGGGGCAACACAGATACGCAGTATTTT,TRBV10-3,NA,TRBD1,TRBJ2-3
CAISESGTSEQYF,TGTGCCATCAGTGAGTCGGGCACATCCGAGCAGTACTTC,TRBV10-3,NA,NA,TRBJ2-7
CASSPRPENYGYTF,TGTGCCAGCAGTCCCAGGCCCGAGAACTATGGCTACACCTTC,TRBV6-5,NA,NA,TRBJ1-2
CASSPSQGTYGYTF,TGTGCCAGTAGCCCCTCACAGGGTACATATGGCTACACCTTC,TRBV19,NA,NA,TRBJ1-2
CASSVGTGVPEQFF,TGTGCCAGCAGCGTTGGGACAGGGGTGCCTGAGCAGTTCTTC,TRBV5-6,once,TRBD1,TRBJ2-1
CASSFPGTPSSNEQFF,TGTGCCAGCAGCTTCCCCGGGACTCCCTCTAGCAATGAGCAGTTCTTC,TRBV7-9,NA,NA,TRBJ2-1
CASSQATGWNEQFF,TGCGCCAGCAGCCAAGCGACAGGGTGGAATGAGCAGTTCTTC,TRBV4-1,few,TRBD1,TRBJ2-1
CASRGTGVYEQYF,TGTGCCAGCCGGGGGACAGGGGTCTACGAGCAGTACTTC,TRBV27,NA,TRBD1,TRBJ2-7
CASSSGQGTYGYTF,TGTGCCAGCAGCTCGGGACAGGGCACCTATGGCTACACCTTC,TRBV7-8,NA,TRBD1,TRBJ1-2
CAWSADRLAGGAGANVLTF,TGTGCCTGGAGTGCGGACCGTTTAGCGGGGGGAGCTGGGGCCAACGTCCTGACTTTC,TRBV30,NA,TRBD2,TRBJ2-6
CAWSDRSNTEAFF,TGTGCCTGGAGTGATAGGAGCAACACTGAAGCTTTCTTT,TRBV30,NA,NA,TRBJ1-1
CASSSHLAGGRHEQYF,TGTGCCAGCAGCTCCCACCTAGCGGGGGGGCGGCACGAGCAGTACTTC,TRBV7-2,NA,TRBD2,TRBJ2-7
CATWTRRGANQPQHF,TGTGCCACCTGGACACGGCGAGGAGCTAATCAGCCCCAGCATTTT,TRBV6-1,NA,NA,TRBJ1-5
CASSYVGYSYEQYF,TGTGCCAGCAGCTACGTAGGCTACTCCTACGAGCAGTACTTC,TRBV7-2,NA,NA,TRBJ2-7
CASSVEGQHQETQYF,TGTGCCAGCAGCGTAGAGGGGCAACACCAAGAGACCCAGTACTTC,TRBV9,NA,NA,TRBJ2-5
CASNRDLGGKLFF,TGTGCCAGCAATAGGGACCTCGGCGGAAAACTGTTTTTT,TRBV2,few,NA,TRBJ1-4
CASSRPPSYEQYF,TGTGCCAGCAGCCGCCCCCCTTCCTACGAGCAGTACTTC,TRBV11-2,NA,NA,TRBJ2-7
CASSPSSLEAFF,TGTGCCAGCAGCCCCAGTAGTCTCGAAGCTTTCTTT,TRBV7-9,NA,NA,TRBJ1-1
CASSYSGGTEAFF,TGTGCCAGCAGTTACTCGGGAGGTACTGAAGCTTTCTTT,TRBV6-6,few,NA,TRBJ1-1
CASGGYEQYF,TGTGCCAGTGGCGGCTACGAGCAGTACTTC,TRBV19,NA,NA,TRBJ2-7
CASSFPGVDYNSPLHF,TGTGCCAGCAGTTTTCCGGGGGTGGATTATAATTCACCCCTCCACTTT,TRBV28,NA,NA,TRBJ1-6
CASSSTGPDTQYF,TGCGCCAGCAGCTCGACAGGCCCAGATACGCAGTATTTT,TRBV5-1,NA,NA,TRBJ2-3
CASSPTGFREAFF,TGTGCCAGCAGTCCAACAGGGTTCCGAGAAGCTTTCTTT,TRBV2,NA,NA,TRBJ1-1
CASSFSVFSYEQYF,TGTGCCAGCAGCTTTTCCGTTTTCTCCTACGAGCAGTACTTC,TRBV5-6,once,NA,TRBJ2-7
CASSQGEGRNEKLFF,TGCGCCAGCAGCCAAGGAGAGGGACGGAATGAAAAACTGTTTTTT,TRBV4-3,NA,NA,TRBJ1-4
CASSPKQGSYEQYF,TGTGCCAGCTCACCAAAACAGGGAAGCTACGAGCAGTACTTC,TRBV18,NA,NA,TRBJ2-7
CSVSDGTTGELFF,TGCTCCGTGAGCGACGGAACCACCGGGGAGCTGTTTTTT,TRBV29-1,few,NA,TRBJ2-2
CSGRIAADTQYF,TGCAGCGGGCGGATAGCGGCGGATACGCAGTATTTT,TRBV29-1,few,NA,TRBJ2-3
CASSHKTFSGNTIYF,TGTGCCAGCAGCCACAAGACCTTCTCTGGAAACACCATATATTTT,TRBV14,few,NA,TRBJ1-3
CSVAGLNYEQYF,TGCAGCGTTGCAGGGTTAAACTACGAGCAGTACTTC,TRBV29-1,NA,NA,TRBJ2-7
CAWSVPTNGELFF,TGTGCCTGGAGTGTTCCCACCAACGGGGAGCTGTTTTTT,TRBV30,NA,NA,TRBJ2-2
CASSVGDGSYEQYF,TGTGCCAGCAGCGTAGGCGACGGCTCCTACGAGCAGTACTTC,TRBV9,NA,NA,TRBJ2-7
CASSRGEETQYF,TGTGCCAGCTCACGAGGGGAAGAGACCCAGTACTTC,TRBV18,NA,NA,TRBJ2-5
CASSVGQGADAEAFF,TGTGCCAGCAGCGTAGGACAGGGGGCCGACGCTGAAGCTTTCTTT,TRBV9,few,TRBD1,TRBJ1-1
CASSFGGGRGESYEQYF,TGTGCCAGCAGCTTCGGAGGGGGGCGCGGGGAGTCCTACGAGCAGTACTTC,TRBV5-6,NA,NA,TRBJ2-7
CASSRRKGEQFF,TGTGCCAGCAGTCGAAGAAAGGGTGAGCAGTTCTTC,TRBV27,NA,NA,TRBJ2-1
CASSRRTGGTDTQYF,TGTGCCAGCAGCCGCCGGACAGGGGGGACAGATACGCAGTATTTT,TRBV11-1,NA,TRBD1,TRBJ2-3
CASSLSEYNEQFF,TGTGCCAGCAGTTTATCCGAGTACAATGAGCAGTTCTTC,TRBV27,NA,NA,TRBJ2-1